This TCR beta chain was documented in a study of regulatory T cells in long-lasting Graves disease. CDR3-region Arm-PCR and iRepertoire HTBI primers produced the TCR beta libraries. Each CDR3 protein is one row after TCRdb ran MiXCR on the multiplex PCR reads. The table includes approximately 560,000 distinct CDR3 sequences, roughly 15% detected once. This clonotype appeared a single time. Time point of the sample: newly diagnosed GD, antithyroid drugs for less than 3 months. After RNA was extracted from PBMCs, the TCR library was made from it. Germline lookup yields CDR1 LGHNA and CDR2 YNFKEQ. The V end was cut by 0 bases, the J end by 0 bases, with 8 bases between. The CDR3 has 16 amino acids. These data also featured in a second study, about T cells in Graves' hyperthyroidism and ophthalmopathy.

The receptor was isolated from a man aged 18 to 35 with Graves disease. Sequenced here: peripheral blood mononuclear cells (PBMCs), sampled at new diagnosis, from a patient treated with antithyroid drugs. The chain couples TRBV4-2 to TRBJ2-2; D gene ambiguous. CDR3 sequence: CASSQDGSANTGELFF. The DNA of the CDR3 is TGTGCCAGCAGCCAAGATGGTTCGGCGAACACCGGGGAGCTGTTTTTT.